What follows describes a single T cell receptor (beta chain). What it recognizes is unknown. The sample originates from a study of cytomegalovirus exposure and HLA in healthy donors. Study-level information: In a previous analysis, 117 million unique TCR beta sequences were found from 150 million to 200 million T cells.

General observations from the study: About 87% or about 30% of the time was how often most TCR beta V segments were productive, according to an earlier analysis. In a later analysis, parvovirus B19, influenza, CMV and Epstein-Barr virus appeared linked to several top co-occurrence clusters. In a later analysis, at a false discovery rate of 0.05, under 20,000 TCR beta sequences matched HLA alleles.

V shed 1 base and J shed 7 bases, with 14 bases lying between them. CDR1 is LNHNV, CDR2 YYDKDF, per germline (reference sequence). The CDR3 totals 14 residues. With 60 Vbeta and 13 Jbeta primers, the PCR was carried out. The table came from immunoSEQ multiplex PCR; TCRdb's copy has only in-frame clones and leaves some out. The table shows 60,000 to 75,000 clones, with around 76% occurring only once. The TCR comes from a woman in her thirties in good health and CMV-seropositive. Sequencing input: PBMCs. This rearrangement joins TRBV15 to TRBJ2-7; D unresolved. CDR3 nucleotide sequence: TGTGCCACCAGCAGAGTTTCGTCCGGGTGGGAGCAGTACTTC. Translating it yields CATSRVSSGWEQYF.